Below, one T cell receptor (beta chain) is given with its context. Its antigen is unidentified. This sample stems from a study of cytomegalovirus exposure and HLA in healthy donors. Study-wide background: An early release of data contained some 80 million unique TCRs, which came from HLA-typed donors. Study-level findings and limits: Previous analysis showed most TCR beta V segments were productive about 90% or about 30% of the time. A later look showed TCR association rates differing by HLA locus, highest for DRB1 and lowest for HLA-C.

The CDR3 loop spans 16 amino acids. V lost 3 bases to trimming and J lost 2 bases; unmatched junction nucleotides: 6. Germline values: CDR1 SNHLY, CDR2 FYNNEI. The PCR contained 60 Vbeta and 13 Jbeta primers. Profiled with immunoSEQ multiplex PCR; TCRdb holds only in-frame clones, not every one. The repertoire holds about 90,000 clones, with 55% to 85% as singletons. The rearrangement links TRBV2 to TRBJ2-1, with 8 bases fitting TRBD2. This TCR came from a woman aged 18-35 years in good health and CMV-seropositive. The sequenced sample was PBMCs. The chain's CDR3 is CASSENRGGTYNEQFF. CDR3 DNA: TGTGCCAGCAGTGAGAACCGCGGGGGGACCTACAATGAGCAGTTCTTC. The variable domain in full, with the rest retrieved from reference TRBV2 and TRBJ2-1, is EPEVTQTPSHQVTQMGQEVILRCVPISNHLYFYWYRQILGQKVEFLVSFYNNEISEKSEIFDDQFSVERPDGSNFTLKIRSTKLEDSAMYFCASSENRGGTYNEQFFGPGTRLTVL.